This entry describes one T cell receptor beta chain. No cognate antigen has been identified for it. Base qualities are missing; no much larger clone stands one base away. The sample comes from a study of CD8+ T cells in alopecia areata (dated by TCRdb to 2016 to 2018). Regarding the complete study: The treated patients, all with moderate-to-severe alopecia areata, were enrolled in an open-label pilot trial of oral tofacitinib given at 5 to 10 mg twice daily. Tofacitinib was administered for 6 to 18 months, and 6 months of follow-up off drug were then conducted to assess delayed response and recurrence. Disease severity in treated patients was measured with the SALT score, which quantifies the percentage of affected scalp surface area. To study T cell clonal expansion in alopecia areata, the researchers applied high-throughput TCRbeta sequencing to both the C3H/HeJ mouse model and human patients. On the human side, TCRbeta sequencing was run on scalp tissue and on sorted CD4+ and CD8+ peripheral blood T cells from healthy controls and from alopecia areata patients with either patchy or totalis/universalis disease. Biopsies were taken from tofacitinib-treated patients at baseline and again at 4 and 24 weeks into treatment, and several of those patients also had a later scalp biopsy. Scalp clonality was compared among normal scalp (n=4), patchy alopecia areata scalp (n=8), and alopecia totalis/universalis scalp (n=8). RNA was extracted with the PAXgene miRNA kit for fixed scalp, the miRNeasy kit for PBMCs, and the RNeasy kit for mouse skin. Amplification of TCRbeta CDR3 regions was done by immunoSEQ multiplex PCR using 35 Vbeta forward primers and 13 Jbeta reverse primers. Here is what the overall study found, with its caveats: Because the treated cohort was small and included a single nonresponder, larger studies are needed to assess links between baseline CD8+ expansion and response. Higher clonality and more expanded CD8+ clones were observed in lesional scalp than in normal scalp, particularly in alopecia totalis/universalis, a finding suggestive of antigenic drive. Many expanded lesional clones persisted in scalp and blood during tofacitinib treatment, which may partly explain relapse after stopping treatment. Scalp TCR repertoire analysis is complicated because resident alphabeta T cells in normal human skin are also sequenced, whereas mouse skin is dominated by gammadelta T cells. Tofacitinib significantly lowered scalp clonality and the number of expanded CD8+ clones among the top 100 scalp clones. Shared TCR sequences between patients were less evident than in mice, which may be partly attributable to HLA diversity in the patient population.

From the cysteine through the phenylalanine, the CDR3 covers 14 amino acids. Only the CDR3 DNA is retained, 42 bases long and in frame from the first base. V loses 7 bases of germline sequence and J loses 5 bases, and the interval between the two ends is 18 bases. The germline V gene (reference sequence) supplies CDR1 LNHDA and CDR2 SQIVND. Library construction relied on the immunoSEQ multiplex PCR assay. To provide template for TCR sequencing, every sample had RNA extracted and reverse transcribed into cDNA. First-strand cDNA was synthesized with SuperScript III using a 2:1 mix of oligo-dT and random hexamers. A synthetic immune receptor repertoire was used to measure amplification bias, and any remaining bias was corrected computationally. The original pipeline was this. Raw reads were preprocessed for error removal, and CDR3 was defined according to IMGT conventions as running from the conserved cysteine to phenylalanine. To get clonality, Shannon entropy was normalized by log2 of the number of productive unique TCRs and the result was subtracted from 1. Whether scalp clones were CD4 or CD8 was inferred by matching scalp TCRbeta sequences against CD4 and CD8 repertoires sorted from blood. TCRdb re-hosts the immuneACCESS table, in-frame sequences only. Its copies lack some clones; in the studies checked, an unresolved V gene accounts for under half of them, and the cause for the rest is not known. That table gives V, J and clone size, and the DNA gave D and trimming. The sample profile shows approximately 280,000 clones; about three fifths of them were found once. The ten largest clones capture around 1.7% of the sample.

Reading the label with the study, this specimen's time point is: around 24 weeks on oral tofacitinib. The treatment or condition label corresponds to: oral pan-JAK inhibitor, 5-10 mg twice daily. Lesional scalp punch biopsies and peripheral blood were obtained from alopecia areata patients. PBMCs were isolated by density centrifugation and stained for CD3, CD4 and CD8, and CD4+ and CD8+ T cells were sorted on a FACSAria. The specimen comprised CD4+ T cells sorted from blood, sampled at week 24, from a patient treated with tofacitinib. The sequence links TRBV19 to TRBJ2-7; no D gene can be assigned with confidence. The origin of this receptor is a human donor with alopecia areata. The CDR3 region reads CASTPAAGPHEQYF. The DNA sequence is as follows: TGTGCCAGTACTCCGGCCGCAGGACCCCACGAGCAGTACTTC.